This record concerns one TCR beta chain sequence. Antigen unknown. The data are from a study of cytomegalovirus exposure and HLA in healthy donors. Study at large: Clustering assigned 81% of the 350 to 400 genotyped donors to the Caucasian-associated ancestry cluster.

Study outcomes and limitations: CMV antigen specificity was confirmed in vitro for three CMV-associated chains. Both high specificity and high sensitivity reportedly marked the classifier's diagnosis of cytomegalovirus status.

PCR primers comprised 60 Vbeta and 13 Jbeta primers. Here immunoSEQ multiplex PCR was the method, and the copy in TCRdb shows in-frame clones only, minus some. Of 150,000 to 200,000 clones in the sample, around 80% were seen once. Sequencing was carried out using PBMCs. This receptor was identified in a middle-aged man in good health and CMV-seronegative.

CDR3 residues: CASSLVGQGRETQYF. The CDR3, as DNA: TGTGCCAGCAGCTTAGTGGGACAGGGGAGGGAGACCCAGTACTTC. V and J are TRBV7-2 and TRBJ2-5; 10 nucleotides agree with TRBD1. V lost 1 base to trimming and J lost 5 bases; unmatched junction nucleotides: 4. The CDR3 runs to 15 residues. Germline-derived CDR1 and CDR2 are SGHTA and FQGNSA.